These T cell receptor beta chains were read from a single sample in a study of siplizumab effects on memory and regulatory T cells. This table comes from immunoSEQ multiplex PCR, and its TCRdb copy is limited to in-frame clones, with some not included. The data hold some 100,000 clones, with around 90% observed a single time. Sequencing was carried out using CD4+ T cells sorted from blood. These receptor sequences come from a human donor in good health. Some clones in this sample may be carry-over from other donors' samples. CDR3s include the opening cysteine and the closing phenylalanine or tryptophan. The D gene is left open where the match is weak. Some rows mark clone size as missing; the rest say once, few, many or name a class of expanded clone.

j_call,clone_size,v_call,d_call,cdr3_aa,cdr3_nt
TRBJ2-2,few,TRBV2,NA,CASSERTVNTGELFF,TGTGCCAGCAGCGAACGGACAGTAAACACCGGGGAGCTGTTTTTT
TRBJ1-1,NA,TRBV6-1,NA,CASSPGGDVNTEAFF,TGTGCCAGCAGTCCCGGGGGCGACGTGAACACTGAAGCTTTCTTT
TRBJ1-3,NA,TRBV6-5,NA,CASKRGGSGNTIYF,TGTGCCAGCAAACGGGGGGGCTCTGGAAACACCATATATTTT
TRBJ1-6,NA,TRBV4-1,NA,CASSQLGRGVKNSPLHF,TGCGCCAGCAGCCAACTGGGTAGGGGGGTCAAGAATTCACCCCTCCACTTT
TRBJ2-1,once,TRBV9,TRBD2,CASSPRTSASYNEQFF,TGTGCCAGCAGCCCACGGACTAGCGCCTCCTACAATGAGCAGTTCTTC
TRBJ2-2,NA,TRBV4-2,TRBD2,CASSQDLLTSGRTGELFF,TGTGCCAGCAGCCAAGATCTTCTGACTAGCGGACGCACCGGGGAGCTGTTTTTT
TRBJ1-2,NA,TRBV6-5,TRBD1,CASSYYPGQVLNF,TGTGCCAGCAGTTACTATCCGGGACAGGTCCTAAACTTC
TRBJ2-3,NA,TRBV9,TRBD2,CASKTSGNIADTQYF,TGTGCCAGCAAAACTAGCGGGAATATCGCAGATACGCAGTATTTT
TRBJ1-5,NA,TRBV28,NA,CASNRDNSNQPQHF,TGTGCCAGCAATCGGGACAATAGCAATCAGCCCCAGCATTTT
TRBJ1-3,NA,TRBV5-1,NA,CASSLAGGIAPYSGNTIYF,TGCGCCAGCAGCTTGGCCGGGGGGATCGCCCCGTACTCTGGAAACACCATATATTTT
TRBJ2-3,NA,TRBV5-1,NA,CASSSDGNIADTQYF,TGCGCCAGCAGCTCGGACGGGAACATTGCAGATACGCAGTATTTT
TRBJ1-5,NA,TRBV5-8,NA,CASSLDVKRGFDSNQPQHF,TGTGCCAGCAGCTTAGATGTTAAAAGGGGGTTCGATAGCAATCAGCCCCAGCATTTT
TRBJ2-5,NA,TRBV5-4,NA,CASSLAGAAKETQYF,TGTGCCAGCAGCTTGGCAGGGGCCGCCAAAGAGACCCAGTACTTC
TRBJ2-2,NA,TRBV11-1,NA,CASSLGRTLNTGELFF,TGTGCCAGCAGCTTAGGGCGGACGTTGAACACCGGGGAGCTGTTTTTT
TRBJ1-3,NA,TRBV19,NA,CASSIPGRLISGNTIYF,TGTGCCAGTAGTATACCGGGACGGCTGATCTCTGGAAACACCATATATTTT
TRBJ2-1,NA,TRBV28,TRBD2,CASILGAGGGFVYNEQFF,TGTGCCAGCATCCTTGGAGCGGGAGGGGGGTTTGTCTACAATGAGCAGTTCTTC
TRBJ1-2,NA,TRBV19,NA,CASSSTGTANYGYTF,TGTGCCAGTAGTAGTACAGGTACCGCTAACTATGGCTACACCTTC
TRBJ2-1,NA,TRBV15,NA,CATSRVGRQFF,TGTGCCACCAGCAGAGTTGGAAGGCAGTTCTTC
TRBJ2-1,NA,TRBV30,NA,CAWRGTPYNEQFF,TGTGCCTGGAGGGGGACCCCTTACAATGAGCAGTTCTTC
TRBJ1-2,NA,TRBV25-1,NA,CASTGLEGLGYTF,TGTGCCAGCACGGGGCTCGAGGGTCTTGGCTACACCTTC
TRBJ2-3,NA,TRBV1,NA,CTSSQDFFRRRYTQYF,TGCACCAGCAGCCAAGATTTCTTTAGGAGAAGGTATACGCAGTATTTT
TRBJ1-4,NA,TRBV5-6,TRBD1,CASSLKGAGTNEKLFF,TGTGCCAGCAGCTTGAAGGGGGCCGGAACTAATGAAAAACTGTTTTTT
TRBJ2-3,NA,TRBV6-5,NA,CASSVLQRTDTQYF,TGTGCCAGCAGTGTCCTTCAGCGCACAGATACGCAGTATTTT
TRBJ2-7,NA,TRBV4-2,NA,CASSPGALGTEQYF,TGTGCCAGCAGCCCGGGGGCTTTGGGGACCGAGCAGTACTTC
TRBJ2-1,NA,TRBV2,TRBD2,CASSEGVLSGRSHEQFF,TGTGCCAGCAGTGAAGGGGTCCTCAGCGGGAGGTCGCATGAGCAGTTCTTC
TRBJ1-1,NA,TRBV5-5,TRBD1,CASSLGQEPGAFF,TGTGCCAGCAGCCTCGGACAGGAGCCAGGGGCTTTCTTT
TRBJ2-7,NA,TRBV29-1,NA,CSVEARYEQYF,TGCAGCGTTGAGGCCAGGTACGAGCAGTACTTC
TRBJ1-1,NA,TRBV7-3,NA,CASSLMPNTEAFF,TGTGCCAGCAGCTTAATGCCGAACACTGAAGCTTTCTTT
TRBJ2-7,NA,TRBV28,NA,CASSLQQGGGYEQYF,TGTGCCAGCAGTTTACAACAGGGCGGCGGCTACGAGCAGTACTTC
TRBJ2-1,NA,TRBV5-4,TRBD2,CASSLVLAGGHNEQFF,TGTGCCAGCAGCTTGGTGTTAGCGGGAGGTCACAATGAGCAGTTCTTC
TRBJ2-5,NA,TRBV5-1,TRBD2,CASSRVSGRSETQYF,TGCGCCAGCAGCCGTGTTAGCGGGAGAAGTGAGACCCAGTACTTC